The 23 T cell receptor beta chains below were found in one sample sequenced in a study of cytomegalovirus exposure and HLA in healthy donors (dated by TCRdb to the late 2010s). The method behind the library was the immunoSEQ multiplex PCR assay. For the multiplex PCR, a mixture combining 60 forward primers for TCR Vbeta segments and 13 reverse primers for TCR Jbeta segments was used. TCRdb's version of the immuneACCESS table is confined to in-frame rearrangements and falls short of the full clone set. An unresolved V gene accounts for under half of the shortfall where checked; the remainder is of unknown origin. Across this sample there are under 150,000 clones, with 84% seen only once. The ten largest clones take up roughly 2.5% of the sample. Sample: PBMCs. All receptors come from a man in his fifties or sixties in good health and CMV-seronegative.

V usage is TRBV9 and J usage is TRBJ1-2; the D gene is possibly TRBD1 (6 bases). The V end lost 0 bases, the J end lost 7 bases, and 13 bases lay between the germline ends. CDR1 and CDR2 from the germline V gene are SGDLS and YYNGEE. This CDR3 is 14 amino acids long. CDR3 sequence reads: CASSVDQGPVGYTF. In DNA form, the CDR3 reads TGTGCCAGCAGCGTAGACCAGGGGCCCGTTGGCTACACCTTC.

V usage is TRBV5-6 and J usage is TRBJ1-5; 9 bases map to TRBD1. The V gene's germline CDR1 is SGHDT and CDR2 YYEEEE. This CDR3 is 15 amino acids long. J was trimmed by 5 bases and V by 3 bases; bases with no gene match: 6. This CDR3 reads CASSSGTGYHQPQHF. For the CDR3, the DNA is TGTGCCAGCAGCTCCGGGACAGGGTATCATCAGCCCCAGCATTTT.

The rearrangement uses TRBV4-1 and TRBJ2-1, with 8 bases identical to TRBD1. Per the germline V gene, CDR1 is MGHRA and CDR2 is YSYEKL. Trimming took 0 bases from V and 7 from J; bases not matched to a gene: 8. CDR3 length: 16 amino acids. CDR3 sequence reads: CASSQDWTGNRNEQFF. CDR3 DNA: TGCGCCAGCAGCCAAGACTGGACAGGGAATCGGAATGAGCAGTTCTTC.

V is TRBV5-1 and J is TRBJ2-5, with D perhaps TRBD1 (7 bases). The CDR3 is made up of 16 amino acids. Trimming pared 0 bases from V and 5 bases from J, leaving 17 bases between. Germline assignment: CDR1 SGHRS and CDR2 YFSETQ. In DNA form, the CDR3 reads TGCGCCAGCAGCTTGGCGGGCAGGGGGGAACGGGAGACCCAGTACTTC. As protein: CASSLAGRGERETQYF.

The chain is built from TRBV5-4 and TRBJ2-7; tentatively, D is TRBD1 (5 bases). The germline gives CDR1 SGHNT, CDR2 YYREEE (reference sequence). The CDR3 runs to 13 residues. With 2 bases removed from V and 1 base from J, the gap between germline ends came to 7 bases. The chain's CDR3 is CASSFDSSYEQYF. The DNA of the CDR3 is TGTGCCAGCAGCTTTGACAGTTCCTACGAGCAGTACTTC.

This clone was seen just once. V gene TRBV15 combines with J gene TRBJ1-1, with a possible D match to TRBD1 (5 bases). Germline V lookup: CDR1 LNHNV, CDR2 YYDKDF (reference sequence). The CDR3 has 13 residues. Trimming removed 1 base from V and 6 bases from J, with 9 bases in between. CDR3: CATSRVSRAEAFF. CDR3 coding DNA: TGTGCCACCAGCAGAGTTAGCAGGGCTGAAGCTTTCTTT.

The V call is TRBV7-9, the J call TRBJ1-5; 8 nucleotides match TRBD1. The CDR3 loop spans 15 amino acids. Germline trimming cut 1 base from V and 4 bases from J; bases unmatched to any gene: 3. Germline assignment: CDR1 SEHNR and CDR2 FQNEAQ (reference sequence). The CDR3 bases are TGTGCCAGCAGCTTAGGGACAGGGAAGAATCAGCCCCAGCATTTT. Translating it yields CASSLGTGKNQPQHF.

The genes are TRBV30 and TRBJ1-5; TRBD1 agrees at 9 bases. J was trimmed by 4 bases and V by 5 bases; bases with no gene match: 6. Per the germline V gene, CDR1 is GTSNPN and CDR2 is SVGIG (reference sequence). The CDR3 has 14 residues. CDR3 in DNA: TGTGCCTGGGGTGGACAGGGGCCTAATCAGCCCCAGCATTTT. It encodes CAWGGQGPNQPQHF.

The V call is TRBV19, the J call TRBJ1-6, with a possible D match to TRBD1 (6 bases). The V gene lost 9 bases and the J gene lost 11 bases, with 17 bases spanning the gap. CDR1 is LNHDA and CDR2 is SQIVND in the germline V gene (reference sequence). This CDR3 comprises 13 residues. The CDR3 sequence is CASQTGMGAPLHF. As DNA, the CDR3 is TGTGCCAGCCAAACAGGGATGGGAGCACCCCTCCACTTT.

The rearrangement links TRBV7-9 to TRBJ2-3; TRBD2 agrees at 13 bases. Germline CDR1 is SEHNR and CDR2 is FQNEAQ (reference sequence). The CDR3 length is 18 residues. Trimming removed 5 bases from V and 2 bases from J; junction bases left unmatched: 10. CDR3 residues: CASSPTSGGLSSTDTQYF. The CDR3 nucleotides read TGTGCCAGCAGCCCGACTAGCGGGGGGCTTTCATCCACAGATACGCAGTATTTT.

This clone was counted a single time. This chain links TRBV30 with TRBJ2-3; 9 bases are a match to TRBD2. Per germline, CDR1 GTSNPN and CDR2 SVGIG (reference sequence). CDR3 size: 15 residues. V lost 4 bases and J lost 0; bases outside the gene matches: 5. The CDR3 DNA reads TGTGCCTGGACGGGGCGGGGGGGCAGCACAGATACGCAGTATTTT. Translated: CAWTGRGGSTDTQYF. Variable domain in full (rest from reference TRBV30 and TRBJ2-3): SQTIHQWPATLVQPVGSPLSLECTVEGTSNPNLYWYRQAAGRGLQLLFYSVGIGQISSEVPQNLSASRPQDRQFILSSKKLLLSDSGFYLCAWTGRGGSTDTQYFGPGTRLTVL.

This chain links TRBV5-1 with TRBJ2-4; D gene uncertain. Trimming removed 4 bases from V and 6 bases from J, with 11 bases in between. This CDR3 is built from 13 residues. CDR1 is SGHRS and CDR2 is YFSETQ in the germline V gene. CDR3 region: CASSPELGNIQYF. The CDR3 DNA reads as TGCGCCAGCAGCCCGGAGCTCGGAAACATTCAGTACTTC.

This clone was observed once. The CDR3 spells CASGLGYGYTF. CDR3 DNA: TGTGCCAGCGGGCTGGGCTATGGCTACACCTTC. J is TRBJ1-2 and V is TRBV6-1; the D is unclear. This CDR3 has 11 residues. Per germline, CDR1 MNHNS and CDR2 SASEGT. V dropped 8 bases and J dropped 4 bases, with 8 bases sitting between them.

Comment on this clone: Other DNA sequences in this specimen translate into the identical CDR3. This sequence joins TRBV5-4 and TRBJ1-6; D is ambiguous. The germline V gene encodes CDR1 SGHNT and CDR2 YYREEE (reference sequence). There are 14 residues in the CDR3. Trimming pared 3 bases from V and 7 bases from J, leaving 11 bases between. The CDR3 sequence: CASSSPTGNSPLHF. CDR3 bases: TGTGCCAGCAGCTCCCCTACCGGGAATTCACCCCTCCACTTT. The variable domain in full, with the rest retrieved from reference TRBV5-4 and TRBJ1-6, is ETGVTQSPTHLIKTRGQQVTLRCSSQSGHNTVSWYQQALGQGPQFIFQYYREEENGRGNFPPRFSGLQFPNYSSELNVNALELDDSALYLCASSSPTGNSPLHFGNGTRLTVT.

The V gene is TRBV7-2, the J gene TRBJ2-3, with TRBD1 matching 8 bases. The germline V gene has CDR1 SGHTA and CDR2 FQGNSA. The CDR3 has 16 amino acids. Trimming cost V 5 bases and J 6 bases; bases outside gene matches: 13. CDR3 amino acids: CASSNNGQGRADTQYF. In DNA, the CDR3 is TGTGCCAGCAGCAATAACGGACAGGGTCGCGCGGATACGCAGTATTTT.

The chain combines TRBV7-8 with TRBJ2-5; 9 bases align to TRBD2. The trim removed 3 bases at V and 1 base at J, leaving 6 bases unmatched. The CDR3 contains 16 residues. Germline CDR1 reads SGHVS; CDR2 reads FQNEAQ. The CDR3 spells CASSFNAGGSQETQYF. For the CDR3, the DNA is TGTGCCAGCAGCTTTAATGCGGGGGGGTCCCAAGAGACCCAGTACTTC.

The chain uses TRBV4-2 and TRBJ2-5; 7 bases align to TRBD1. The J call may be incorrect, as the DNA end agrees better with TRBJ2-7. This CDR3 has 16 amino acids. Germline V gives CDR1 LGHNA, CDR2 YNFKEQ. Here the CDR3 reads CASSQDWGQPPYEQYF. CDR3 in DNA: TGTGCCAGCAGCCAAGATTGGGGACAGCCCCCCTACGAGCAGTACTTC.

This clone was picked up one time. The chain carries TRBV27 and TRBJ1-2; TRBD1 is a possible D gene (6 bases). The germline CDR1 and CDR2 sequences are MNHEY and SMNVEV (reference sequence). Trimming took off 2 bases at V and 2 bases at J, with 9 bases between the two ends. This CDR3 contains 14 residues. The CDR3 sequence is CASSLAGQNYGYTF. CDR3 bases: TGTGCCAGCAGTTTAGCCGGACAGAACTATGGCTACACCTTC.

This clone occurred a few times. CDR3 protein: CASSLGGPTYEQYF. The CDR3 DNA follows: TGCGCCAGCAGCCTAGGGGGCCCTACCTACGAGCAGTACTTC. J is TRBJ2-7 and V is TRBV5-1; 7 bases are shared with TRBD1. Per the germline V gene, CDR1 is SGHRS and CDR2 is YFSETQ. The CDR3 contains 14 residues. J was trimmed by 2 bases and V by 4 bases; bases with no gene match: 6.

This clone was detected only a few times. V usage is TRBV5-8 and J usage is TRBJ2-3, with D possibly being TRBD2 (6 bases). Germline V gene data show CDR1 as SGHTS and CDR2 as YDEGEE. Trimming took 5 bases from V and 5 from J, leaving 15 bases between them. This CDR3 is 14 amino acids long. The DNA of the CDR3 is TGTGCCAGCAGTCCCGAAAGGAGGGGAGATACGCAGTATTTT. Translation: CASSPERRGDTQYF.

As DNA, the CDR3 is TGTGCCAGTAGTATTAGGGGAAGGATCAATCAGCCCCAGCATTTT. It yields the protein CASSIRGRINQPQHF. This sequence joins TRBV19 and TRBJ1-5, with a weak D call TRBD1 (5 bases). Between the trimmed V and J ends, which lost 3 bases and 3 bases, there was a span of 12 bases. Germline loops: CDR1 LNHDA, CDR2 SQIVND (reference sequence). This CDR3 contains 15 residues.

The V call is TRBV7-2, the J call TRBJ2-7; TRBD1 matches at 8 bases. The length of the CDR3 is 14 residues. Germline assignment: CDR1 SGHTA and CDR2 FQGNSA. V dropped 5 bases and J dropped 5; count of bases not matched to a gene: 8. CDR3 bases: TGTGCCAGCAGCCTTCAGGGGGCCTGGGACGAGCAGTACTTC. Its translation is CASSLQGAWDEQYF.

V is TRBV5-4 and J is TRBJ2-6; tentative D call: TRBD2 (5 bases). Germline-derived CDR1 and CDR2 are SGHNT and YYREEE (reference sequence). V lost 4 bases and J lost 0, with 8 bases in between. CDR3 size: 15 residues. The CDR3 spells CASSPRGSGANVLTF. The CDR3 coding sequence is TGTGCCAGCAGCCCCCGGGGCTCTGGGGCCAACGTCCTGACTTTC. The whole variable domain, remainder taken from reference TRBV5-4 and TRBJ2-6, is ETGVTQSPTHLIKTRGQQVTLRCSSQSGHNTVSWYQQALGQGPQFIFQYYREEENGRGNFPPRFSGLQFPNYSSELNVNALELDDSALYLCASSPRGSGANVLTFGAGSRLTVL.